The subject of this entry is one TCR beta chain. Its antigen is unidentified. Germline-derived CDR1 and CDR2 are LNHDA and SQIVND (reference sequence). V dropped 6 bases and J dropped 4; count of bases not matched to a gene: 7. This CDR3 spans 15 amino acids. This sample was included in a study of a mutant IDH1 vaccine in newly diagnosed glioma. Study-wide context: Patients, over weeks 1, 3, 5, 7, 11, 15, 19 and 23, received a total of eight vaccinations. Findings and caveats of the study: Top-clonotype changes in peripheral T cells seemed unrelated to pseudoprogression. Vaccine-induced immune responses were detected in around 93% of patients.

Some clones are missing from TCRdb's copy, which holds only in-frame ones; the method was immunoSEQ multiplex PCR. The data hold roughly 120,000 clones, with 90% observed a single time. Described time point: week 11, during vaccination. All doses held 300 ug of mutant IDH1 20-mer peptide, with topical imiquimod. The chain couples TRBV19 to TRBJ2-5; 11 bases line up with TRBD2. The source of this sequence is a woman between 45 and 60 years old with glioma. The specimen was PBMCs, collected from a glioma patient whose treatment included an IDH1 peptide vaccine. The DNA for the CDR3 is TGTGCCAGTAGGGGTAGCGGGAGGGCCAGAGAGACCCAGTACTTC. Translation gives CASRGSGRARETQYF.